This T cell receptor (beta chain) was captured by sequencing in a study of blood T cell repertoires in COVID-19 (dated by TCRdb to 2018 to 2021). Study-level background: Collaborator samples came from the United States, Italy and Spain and covered acute and convalescent phases of COVID-19. The material from the prospective study consisted of cDNA or gDNA derived from T cells, B-cell-depleted T cells, or PBMCs. The dataset comprised deeply sampled blood TCRbeta repertoires from subjects exposed to, actively infected with, or recovered from COVID-19. The repertoires were made available in a free public database intended to serve as a resource for research on the immune response to SARS-CoV-2. The samples were drawn from two sources: the first 160 participants of the ongoing ImmuneRACE study, and approximately 1,300 subjects contributed by 6 global collaborators. Sample metadata almost always included a de-identified subject ID, COVID-19 status, age in years and sex. Where available, HLA class I and class II types were taken from metadata supplied by the sample provider and were not determined by assay-based typing. Broader findings and caveats from the paper: Clinical and demographic metadata were provided uncurated, with the amount varying by source and participant.

TCRbeta CDR3 regions were amplified from genomic DNA using the immunoSEQ Assay, a bias-controlled multiplex PCR. Regarding the original processing steps: The number of nucleated cells in each sample was estimated by amplification of reference gene primers within the assay. To quantify the absolute abundance of each unique TCRbeta CDR3 rearrangement, sequence reads were collapsed and filtered. For each sample, productive Simpson clonality was calculated as the square root of Simpson's diversity index over productive rearrangements. TCRdb re-hosts the immuneACCESS table, in-frame sequences only. Its copies lack some clones; in the studies checked, an unresolved V gene accounts for under half of them, and the cause for the rest is not known. The V and J calls and clone size come from that table; D and trimming were worked out from the DNA. The sample yields approximately 280,000 clones; about four fifths were counted once. The ten biggest clones cover roughly 1.5% of the sample.

One collaborating source in Seattle enrolled patients during active infection and followed them longitudinally through the course of disease. The collaborating institutions used their own protocols to collect whole blood in K2EDTA tubes. Collaborator samples were shipped for TCRbeta analysis as frozen whole blood, isolated PBMCs, or DNA extracted from either sample type. The CDR3 sequence holds 14 residues, the cysteine and phenylalanine included. The sequence is cut down to CDR3 DNA, 42 bases in frame from base 1. Relative to germline, V is 3 bases shorter and J is 1 base shorter, with 10 bases between their ends. CDR1 SGHRS and CDR2 YFSETQ were looked up in the germline V gene. Turning to this clone: Its recognized antigen is unknown. Base qualities were left out, and no much larger clone turns up one base away.

Material for sequencing was peripheral blood. The clonotype was recovered from a human donor with COVID-19, enrolled during active disease. The donor label of this sample is uncertain. This chain is built from TRBV5-1 and TRBJ1-1, with a weak D call of TRBD1 (6 bases match). The CDR3 loop reads CASSYLQGNTEAFF. The DNA is TGCGCCAGCAGCTACCTACAGGGGAACACTGAAGCTTTCTTT.